Here is one TCR beta chain with its context. Its antigen is as yet unknown. The CDR3 runs to 13 residues. The germline V gene has CDR1 GTSNPN and CDR2 SVGIG (reference sequence). Trimming removed 3 bases from V and 5 bases from J, with 11 bases in between. This sample is drawn from a study of spatial heterogeneity in lung cancer. Study overall: Median follow-up for sequenced PBMC samples was two to three years after resection, when such samples existed.

Findings of the study overall: Circulating ubiquitous expanded tumor TCRs were observed more frequently at resection than at follow-up.

The sample's time point: blood at routine non-recurrence follow-up after resection. No cell sorting; template was whole RNA from tumor, lung tissue or PBMC. All TCR cDNA molecules were individually tagged with a unique molecular identifier. Each CDR3 protein gets one entry after TCRdb re-called the 5' RACE reads with MiXCR. Of 72,000 or so distinct CDR3 sequences listed, 7.5% to 10% are singletons. Specimen: PBMCs, collected at follow-up. V and J are TRBV30 and TRBJ1-5; tentative D call: TRBD1 (6 bases). The sequence came from a female donor with early-stage non-small cell lung cancer. The CDR3 protein is CAWSRQEHQPQHF. CDR3 DNA: TGTGCCTGGAGCCGACAGGAACATCAGCCCCAGCATTTT.